The clone carrying this TCR beta chain was seen many times. The CDR3 covers 15 residues. Germline V gives CDR1 ENHRY, CDR2 SYGVKD. Trimming cost V 7 bases and J 3 bases; bases outside gene matches: 11. This specimen belongs to a study of CD8 T cells in ankylosing spondylitis. TCRdb reprocessed the 5' RACE reads via MiXCR and lists one record per CDR3 protein. The table records about 130,000 distinct CDR3 sequences, over 6% of them present only once. This receptor was obtained from a male donor with ankylosing spondylitis or in good health (not recorded which). The chain employs TRBV10-3 and TRBJ1-1; 7 bases align to TRBD1. The sequencing input was blood, either unsorted or a sorted T cell fraction (not recorded which). The chain's CDR3 is CAITGQEGPHTEAFF. CDR3 nucleotides: TGTGCCATCACCGGACAGGAAGGCCCCCACACTGAAGCTTTCTTT.